What follows are 29 T cell receptor beta chains derived from one specimen sequenced in a study of blood T cell repertoires in COVID-19. Using immunoSEQ multiplex PCR, the repertoire was profiled, and TCRdb retains in-frame clones only, with some absent. The sample consists of about 340,000 clones, more than 90% of them appearing once. The sample comprised PBMCs or T cells enriched from blood (not recorded which). These receptors were obtained from a woman aged 25 to 45 who had recovered from COVID-19.

The chain combines TRBV9 with TRBJ1-2; TRBD1 matches 9 bases. Germline CDR1 and CDR2: SGDLS and YYNGEE. J gave up 5 bases and V 3 bases, and 5 bases lay outside the gene matches. The CDR3 runs 14 residues. Written as DNA, the CDR3 is TGTGCCAGCAGCGCGGGACAGGGCCGGTATGGCTACACCTTC. Its protein product is CASSAGQGRYGYTF.

The chain recombines TRBV27 with TRBJ2-2; 8 bases align to TRBD2. Per germline, CDR1 MNHEY and CDR2 SMNVEV (reference sequence). V gave up 3 bases and J gave up 0 bases; unmatched junction bases: 3. The CDR3 covers 16 residues. For the CDR3, the DNA is TGTGCCAGCAGTTTTGCGGGGGGCACGAACACCGGGGAGCTGTTTTTT. Its translation: CASSFAGGTNTGELFF.

V gene TRBV18 combines with J gene TRBJ2-3, with TRBD1 matching over 9 bases. Looked up from germline, CDR1 is KGHSH and CDR2 is LQKENI. The CDR3 is 17 amino acids. J gave up 4 bases and V 2 bases, and 10 bases lay outside the gene matches. CDR3 in amino acids: CASSPLSGTGSADTQYF. Written as DNA, the CDR3 is TGTGCCAGCTCACCATTGTCCGGGACAGGGTCAGCAGATACGCAGTATTTT.

The chain is built from TRBV4-1 and TRBJ1-1, with D possibly matching TRBD1 (5 bases). Germline loops: CDR1 MGHRA, CDR2 YSYEKL. The V end was cut by 0 bases, the J end by 5 bases, with 16 bases between. The CDR3 has 16 residues. The CDR3 sequence: CASSQDRPGAGTEAFF. The DNA of the CDR3 is TGCGCCAGCAGCCAAGATCGGCCCGGGGCGGGAACTGAAGCTTTCTTT.

The rearrangement links TRBV7-3 to TRBJ2-2, with TRBD2 matching 7 bases. CDR3 length: 15 amino acids. Germline V lookup: CDR1 SGHTA, CDR2 FQGTGA. V was pared by 5 bases and J by 5 bases, with 8 bases of the junction left unmatched. The CDR3 spells CASSRAGVRTGELFF. DNA of the CDR3: TGTGCCAGCAGCCGGGCGGGGGTTAGGACCGGGGAGCTGTTTTTT.

Only one count was recorded for this clone. This sequence joins TRBV19 and TRBJ1-1, with D unclear. The CDR3 runs to 17 residues. Trimming removed 4 bases at V and 3 bases at J, with 21 bases between. CDR1 is LNHDA, CDR2 SQIVND, per germline (reference sequence). The CDR3 loop reads CASSKFLTRGRYTEAFF. The CDR3 DNA reads as TGTGCCAGTAGTAAATTTCTGACCCGGGGAAGATACACTGAAGCTTTCTTT.

The gene calls are TRBV5-1 and TRBJ1-6, with 7 bases aligning to TRBD1. Losses at the gene ends were 4 bases for V and 9 bases for J; bases not matched to a gene: 7. Germline assignment: CDR1 SGHRS and CDR2 YFSETQ. CDR3 size: 14 residues. Written as DNA, the CDR3 is TGCGCCAGCAGCCACGGGACAGAAACTTCACCCCTCCACTTT. Its protein product is CASSHGTETSPLHF.

The J gene is TRBJ1-2, the V gene TRBV11-3; TRBD1 is a possible D gene (5 bases). This CDR3 has 14 amino acids. Germline V gene data show CDR1 as SGHNT and CDR2 as YENEEA. V lost 1 base and J lost 5, with 11 bases in between. As DNA, the CDR3 is TGTGCCAGCAGCTTAGGAGATCAGGGATATGGCTACACCTTC. Protein product: CASSLGDQGYGYTF.

V usage is TRBV7-9 and J usage is TRBJ2-2; D is unclear. The CDR3 consists of 14 residues. Trimming stripped 2 bases from V and 1 base from J, with 5 bases between. Germline CDR1 and CDR2: SEHNR and FQNEAQ (reference sequence). CDR3 nucleotide sequence: TGTGCCAGCAGCTTAATCTGGAACACCGGGGAGCTGTTTTTT. It yields the protein CASSLIWNTGELFF.

The rearrangement joins TRBV5-6 to TRBJ1-2; D is uncertain. Germline V CDR1 and CDR2: SGHDT, YYEEEE. The CDR3 has 15 residues. Trimming removed 6 bases from V and 6 bases from J, with 21 bases in between. For the CDR3, the DNA is TGTGCCAGCACCCCGACGGGGTCCTTTAGCCATGGCTACACCTTC. Translation gives CASTPTGSFSHGYTF.

J is TRBJ2-7 and V is TRBV28; TRBD2 is a possible D gene (6 bases). Germline values: CDR1 MDHEN, CDR2 SYDVKM. Trimming stripped 1 base from V and 2 bases from J, with 12 bases between. The CDR3 covers 15 residues. The CDR3 region has the DNA TGTGCCAGCAGTTTATTTGGGACTCTAACCTACGAGCAGTACTTC. The encoded protein is CASSLFGTLTYEQYF.

This clone occurred once. V gene TRBV5-4 combines with J gene TRBJ2-1; 7 bases fit TRBD1. Germline V gives CDR1 SGHNT, CDR2 YYREEE (reference sequence). CDR3 length: 14 residues. V trimming: 4 bases; J trimming: 10 bases; junction bases outside the gene matches: 11. The DNA of the CDR3 is TGTGCCAGCAGCACCGGACAGGTCCTGGGCGAGCAGTTCTTC. Translation: CASSTGQVLGEQFF.

CDR3 DNA: TGTGCCAGTACGGGAACAGGGAGACAGCCCCAGCATTTT. Protein sequence: CASTGTGRQPQHF. The chain combines TRBV19 with TRBJ1-5, with TRBD1 as a possible D gene (6 bases). The V end lost 7 bases, the J end lost 7 bases, and 14 bases lay between the germline ends. In germline, CDR1 is LNHDA, CDR2 SQIVND (reference sequence). This CDR3 region has 13 residues. Drawing the rest from reference TRBV19 and TRBJ1-5, the complete variable domain is DGGITQSPKYLFRKEGQNVTLSCEQNLNHDAMYWYRQDPGQGLRLIYYSQIVNDFQKGDIAEGYSVSREKKESFPLTVTSAQKNPTAFYLCASTGTGRQPQHFGDGTRLSIL.

The chain is built from TRBV28 and TRBJ2-7, with a possible D match to TRBD1 (6 bases). The germline CDR1 and CDR2 sequences are MDHEN and SYDVKM. The CDR3 runs 11 residues. V gave up 11 bases and J gave up 1 base, with 9 bases separating them. The CDR3 reads CASGTSYEQYF. In DNA form, the CDR3 reads TGTGCCTCCGGGACATCCTACGAGCAGTACTTC.

The chain is built from TRBV19 and TRBJ2-3; 11 bases agree with TRBD2. CDR1 is LNHDA, CDR2 SQIVND, per germline (reference sequence). Trimming removed 6 bases from V and 1 base from J; junction bases left unmatched: 9. The CDR3 covers 17 residues. The CDR3 bases are TGTGCCAGTAGGCCCGGTAGCGGGGGGGAAGGCACAGATACGCAGTATTTT. Its protein product is CASRPGSGGEGTDTQYF. Full variable domain (outside the CDR3, taken from reference TRBV19 and TRBJ2-3): DGGITQSPKYLFRKEGQNVTLSCEQNLNHDAMYWYRQDPGQGLRLIYYSQIVNDFQKGDIAEGYSVSREKKESFPLTVTSAQKNPTAFYLCASRPGSGGEGTDTQYFGPGTRLTVL.

V gene TRBV6-5 combines with J gene TRBJ2-5, with 8 bases fitting TRBD1. Germline trimming cut 6 bases from V and 2 bases from J; bases unmatched to any gene: 5. The V gene's germline CDR1 is MNHEY and CDR2 SVGAGI. The CDR3 length is 14 residues. The CDR3 is CASRDRGVQETQYF. CDR3 nucleotide sequence: TGTGCCAGCAGAGACAGGGGTGTACAAGAGACCCAGTACTTC.

This chain uses TRBV5-1 with TRBJ2-2; D unresolved. The germline V gene encodes CDR1 SGHRS and CDR2 YFSETQ. This CDR3 spans 14 amino acids. Trimming shortened V by 1 base and J by 4 bases, and 8 bases separated the two germline ends. CDR3 residues: CASSLYAGTGELFF. The CDR3, as DNA: TGCGCCAGCAGCTTGTACGCAGGCACCGGGGAGCTGTTTTTT.

The J gene is TRBJ1-2, the V gene TRBV7-2, with TRBD1 as a possible D gene (6 bases). The germline V gene has CDR1 SGHTA and CDR2 FQGNSA. The CDR3 has 13 amino acids. The V and J ends lost 5 bases and 5 bases respectively, with 12 bases between them. CDR3 sequence (DNA): TGTGCCAGCAGCGTTGCAGGGACATATGGCTACACCTTC. Protein sequence: CASSVAGTYGYTF.

The gene calls are TRBV28 and TRBJ1-5; unclear D gene. The V gene's germline CDR1 is MDHEN and CDR2 SYDVKM. The germline V and J ends were trimmed by 7 bases and 10 bases, with 14 bases remaining between them. The CDR3 is made up of 12 amino acids. The CDR3 loop is CASTPSSFPQHF. The CDR3 region has the DNA TGTGCCAGCACTCCGTCCTCGTTCCCCCAGCATTTT.

The CDR3 DNA reads as TGCGCCAGCAGCTTAGGACAGAGCATGAACACTGAAGCTTTCTTT. This sequence encodes CASSLGQSMNTEAFF. The chain combines TRBV5-1 with TRBJ1-1; tentative D call: TRBD1 (6 bases). The CDR3 sequence is 15 residues long. Germline CDR1 is SGHRS and CDR2 is YFSETQ. Trimming shortened V by 2 bases and J by 0 bases, and 11 bases separated the two germline ends.

This clone occurred a few times. The rearrangement joins TRBV4-1 to TRBJ2-1; TRBD2 matches 8 bases. V shed 6 bases and J 5 bases; nucleotides not matched to a gene: 12. The CDR3 spans 16 residues. CDR1 and CDR2 from the germline V gene are MGHRA and YSYEKL. Here the CDR3 reads CASSFKSGRRDNEQFF. CDR3 bases: TGCGCCAGCAGTTTCAAAAGCGGGAGACGAGACAATGAGCAGTTCTTC.

The rearrangement links TRBV7-2 to TRBJ2-3, with TRBD2 matching 10 bases. CDR3 length: 15 residues. Germline V gene sequence: CDR1 SGHTA, CDR2 FQGNSA. With V trimmed by 4 bases and J by 5 bases, 6 bases remained unmatched. The CDR3 reads CASSSLAGAGDTQYF. The CDR3 DNA reads TGTGCCAGCAGCTCTCTAGCGGGGGCGGGAGATACGCAGTATTTT.

J is TRBJ2-1 and V is TRBV4-1, with D possibly being TRBD2 (5 bases). The ends were cut back, 0 bases at V and 7 bases at J, with 16 bases in the middle. This CDR3 is built from 16 residues. The V gene's germline CDR1 is MGHRA and CDR2 YSYEKL. In DNA, the CDR3 is TGCGCCAGCAGCCAAGAAGCGCCTAGCCGGAATAATGAGCAGTTCTTC. Translating gives CASSQEAPSRNNEQFF.

This clone appeared a single time. The chain joins TRBV28 to TRBJ1-2; 7 nucleotides agree with TRBD1. Germline V gene data show CDR1 as MDHEN and CDR2 as SYDVKM. The J segment lost 8 bases and the V segment lost 6 bases, leaving 12 bases of the junction unmatched. This CDR3 spans 14 amino acids. In DNA, the CDR3 is TGTGCCAGCAGCTCTTCGCAGGGGGACGCGGGCTACACCTTC. It encodes CASSSSQGDAGYTF.

The CDR3 region is CASSYSGRPEQFF. The CDR3 coding sequence is TGTGCCAGCAGTTACTCTGGGCGTCCTGAGCAGTTCTTC. The V call is TRBV6-5, the J call TRBJ2-1; D remains unclear. Germline V lookup: CDR1 MNHEY, CDR2 SVGAGI. V lost 0 bases, J lost 9 bases, and 9 bases lay in between. The CDR3 is made up of 13 amino acids.

The chain combines TRBV4-2 with TRBJ2-5; the match to TRBD2 covers 9 bases. The CDR3 runs 16 residues. In germline, CDR1 is LGHNA, CDR2 YNFKEQ. The junction had 7 bases not matched to a gene; V was cut back by 0 bases and J by 5 bases. The CDR3 region has the DNA TGTGCCAGCAGCCAAGATAACGCGGGAGGGCGGGAGACCCAGTACTTC. Encoded protein: CASSQDNAGGRETQYF.

The chain recombines TRBV12-3 or TRBV12-4 with TRBJ2-7, with TRBD1 matching over 8 bases. With V trimmed by 5 bases and J by 3 bases, 3 bases remained unmatched. CDR3 length equals 13 residues. CDR3 DNA sequence: TGTGCCAGCAGTCGGACAGGGTTCTACGAGCAGTACTTC. Its translation is CASSRTGFYEQYF.

This clone has a single count. The V call is TRBV18, the J call TRBJ1-2, with 9 positions matching TRBD1. Germline lookup yields CDR1 KGHSH and CDR2 LQKENI. With 4 bases clipped from V and 13 bases from J, the junction kept 10 bases outside the gene matches. CDR3 length: 13 amino acids. The CDR3 sequence is CASSQGQGGGFTF. The CDR3 DNA follows: TGTGCCAGCTCACAGGGACAGGGCGGCGGGTTCACCTTC.

V usage is TRBV9 and J usage is TRBJ2-3; 7 nucleotides line up with TRBD2. J was trimmed by 7 bases and V by 4 bases; bases with no gene match: 6. This CDR3 has 13 amino acids. Germline CDR1 reads SGDLS; CDR2 reads YYNGEE. CDR3 amino acids: CASSRGDANTQYF. CDR3 nucleotides: TGTGCCAGCAGCCGGGGGGACGCAAATACGCAGTATTTT. The full variable domain, in which reference TRBV9 and TRBJ2-3 provide the parts outside the CDR3, is DSGVTQTPKHLITATGQRVTLRCSPRSGDLSVYWYQQSLDQGLQFLIQYYNGEERAKGNILERFSAQQFPDLHSELNLSSLELGDSALYFCASSRGDANTQYFGPGTRLTVL.